The T cell receptor (beta chain) under discussion was sequenced for a study of post-analysis software for immune sequencing data. The wider study: Included courses were relapsing-remitting and secondary progressive multiple sclerosis; progressive-relapsing multiple sclerosis was also included. Study-wide results and caveats: Multiple sclerosis was associated with a significant reduction in normalized Chao1 diversity relative to controls. Analysis by F measure revealed that same-batch samples clustered strongly together. Elevated frequency relative to controls characterized four or five TRBV segments in patients, TRBV5-6, TRBV5-1 and TRBV20-1 among them.

The library was made from cDNA and included unique molecular identifiers. Each sample of about 0.95 to 11 million input T cells yielded approximately 500,000 cDNA molecules, so each molecule approximated one T cell. Using its own MiXCR run on the PCR reads, TCRdb lists one record per CDR3 protein. The data contain about 820,000 distinct CDR3 sequences, roughly 50% of them singletons. This CDR3 has 13 amino acids. Germline V gives CDR1 SGHRS, CDR2 YFSETQ. In the case of this clonotype: Its target is not known. The junction differs from germline at one of its ends, possibly a read error.

The receptor was isolated from a girl between 5 and 17 years old with multiple sclerosis. Sample: blood. The chain employs TRBV5-1 and TRBJ2-2, with a tentative D call TRBD2 (5 bases). The CDR3 DNA follows: TGCGCCAGCAGCTTCGAAGACACCGGGGAGCGGTTTTTT. Protein sequence: CASSFEDTGERFF.